This T cell receptor beta chain was profiled in a study of shared clonotypes between healthy human individuals. Libraries were prepared by immunoSEQ multiplex PCR; TCRdb keeps only in-frame clonotypes and omits some of them. This sample yields fewer than 3 million clones, of which 92% are seen a single time; around 0.35% belongs to the top ten. Germline V CDR1 and CDR2: MNHNY, SVGAGI (reference sequence). There are 14 residues in the CDR3. V was pared by 2 bases and J by 3 bases, with 5 bases between. It was into CD45RA+ naive and CD45RA-negative memory subsets that the CD4+ cells were split. This sequence was found in a man aged 18 to 30 in good health. Some clones in this sample may be carry-over from other donors' samples. J is TRBJ1-6 and V is TRBV6-6, with D uncertain. Sample: naive CD4+ T cells from PBMCs. As for subset: CD45RA+ positively selected. The CDR3 nucleotides read TGTGCCAGCAGTTACAGAGACTATAATTCACCCCTCCACTTT. This sequence encodes CASSYRDYNSPLHF.